The sequence of this T cell receptor beta chain was determined in a study of T cell changes during pregnancy in multiple sclerosis. Germline V CDR1 and CDR2: MGHRA, YSYEKL. Deletions cut 3 bases from V and 5 bases from J, with 11 bases between. The CDR3 has 13 residues. Some clones are missing from TCRdb's copy, which holds only in-frame ones; the method was immunoSEQ multiplex PCR. The sample shows under 50,000 clones, roughly nine tenths of them seen only once. V usage is TRBV4-1 and J usage is TRBJ2-7, with a tentative D call TRBD1 (6 bases). The clonotype was recovered from a female donor with multiple sclerosis, enrolled in a pregnancy study. The specimen comprised CD4+ T cells from peripheral blood mononuclear cells, sampled in the third trimester of pregnancy. The CDR3 DNA follows: TGCGCCAGCAGCCAGAACAGGGTACACGAGCAGTACTTC. Translation gives CASSQNRVHEQYF.